This T cell receptor (beta chain) was identified in a study of OX40 agonist ivuxolimab in advanced cancers. Study information: A history of anti-PD-1, anti-PD-L1 or anti-CTLA-4 therapy was acceptable, and around 36% had some. Two cutaneous melanoma patients and one hepatocellular carcinoma patient, three in all, had partial responses.

Generated by immunoSEQ multiplex PCR, the TCRdb table keeps only in-frame clones and is missing some. The table has 40,000 to 60,000 clones, about 93% seen once; the top ten hold more than 6.5%. Germline loops: CDR1 SNHLY, CDR2 FYNNEI. Trimming at V came to 3 bases and at J to 7 bases, leaving 5 bases not matched to a gene. The CDR3 is made up of 15 amino acids. Study outcomes and limitations: Expanded clones belonging to CD8+ T cells outnumbered, on average, those of CD4+.

Concerning this clone: Its specificity is not known.

The V and J genes are TRBV2 and TRBJ1-4; the match to TRBD1 covers 10 bases. Sequencing used CD4+ or CD8+ T cells sorted from blood, obtained in a trial of the OX40 agonist ivuxolimab. This clonotype was sampled from an adult with an advanced solid tumor such as melanoma, head and neck, liver or kidney cancer. The chain's CDR3 is CASSDRDRGGEKLFF. DNA for the CDR3: TGTGCCAGCAGTGATAGGGACAGGGGCGGTGAAAAACTGTTTTTT.